These T cell receptor beta chains were read from a single sample in a study of shared clonotypes between healthy human individuals. Only in-frame clones appear in the TCRdb table, and some are missing; sequencing was by immunoSEQ multiplex PCR. The repertoire holds roughly 2.1 million clones, with around 93% as singletons. Material for sequencing was naive CD8+ T cells from PBMCs. These receptor sequences come from a man between 18 and 35 years old in good health. Some clones in this sample may be carry-over from other donors' samples. Each CDR3 is given with its conserved first and last residue. Fields, in order: CDR3 DNA, CDR3 protein, D gene, J gene, clone size, V gene. D genes are given only for firm matches. Size is stated for part of the rows, as once, few or many counts, or as a class when the clone is expanded.

CDR3nt: TGTGCCAGCAGCCCCCCGAGCCCGACTTCTTTGGGTGAGCGGGGGTACAATGAGCAGTTCTTC
CDR3aa: CASSPPSPTSLGERGYNEQFF
d_gene: TRBD2
j_gene: TRBJ2-1
abundance: -
v_gene: TRBV7-8

CDR3nt: TGTGCCAGCAGTGAAAGGCACGAGAAATACGAGCAGTACTTC
CDR3aa: CASSERHEKYEQYF
d_gene: -
j_gene: TRBJ2-7
abundance: -
v_gene: TRBV6-1

CDR3nt: TGTGCCAGCAGCTTCGCCCACCTCGGGACGGATAAGACCCAGTACTTC
CDR3aa: CASSFAHLGTDKTQYF
d_gene: -
j_gene: TRBJ2-5
abundance: -
v_gene: TRBV7-6

CDR3nt: TGTGCCAGTAGTGGGACAAGAGTATCCGGGGCCAACGTCCTGACTTTC
CDR3aa: CASSGTRVSGANVLTF
d_gene: -
j_gene: TRBJ2-6
abundance: -
v_gene: TRBV19

CDR3nt: TGTGCTAGTGGTTTTCAGGTGGCTGGGGTGGGCTATGGCTACACCTTC
CDR3aa: CASGFQVAGVGYGYTF
d_gene: -
j_gene: TRBJ1-2
abundance: -
v_gene: TRBV12-5

CDR3nt: TGTGCCAGCAGTTCACTCCGGGGGGCTGACCGCATGAACACTGAAGCTTTCTTT
CDR3aa: CASSSLRGADRMNTEAFF
d_gene: -
j_gene: TRBJ1-1
abundance: -
v_gene: TRBV27

CDR3nt: TGTGCCAGTAGTATTTTTTGGGACAGGGTAGATTACAATGAGCAGTTCTTC
CDR3aa: CASSIFWDRVDYNEQFF
d_gene: TRBD1
j_gene: TRBJ2-1
abundance: -
v_gene: TRBV19

CDR3nt: TGTGCCAGCAGCCAAGTTTCGAAGAACACTGAAGCTTTCTTT
CDR3aa: CASSQVSKNTEAFF
d_gene: -
j_gene: TRBJ1-1
abundance: -
v_gene: TRBV4-2

CDR3nt: TGCGCCAGCAGCCCGAGGGGCCTGGGCACTGAAGCTTTCTTT
CDR3aa: CASSPRGLGTEAFF
d_gene: -
j_gene: TRBJ1-1
abundance: -
v_gene: TRBV5-1

CDR3nt: TGTGCCAGCCAGCTCCGGGGGGAAGTTCAGCCCCAGCATTTT
CDR3aa: CASQLRGEVQPQHF
d_gene: -
j_gene: TRBJ1-5
abundance: -
v_gene: TRBV19

CDR3nt: TGTGCCAGCAGTGGTCGGGGTATGAACACTGAAGCTTTCTTT
CDR3aa: CASSGRGMNTEAFF
d_gene: -
j_gene: TRBJ1-1
abundance: -
v_gene: TRBV6-1

CDR3nt: TGTGCCAGCAGTGAAGCGCCATGGGGGGGCGCGAGCTATGGCTACACCTTC
CDR3aa: CASSEAPWGGASYGYTF
d_gene: -
j_gene: TRBJ1-2
abundance: -
v_gene: TRBV6-1

CDR3nt: TGTGCCAGCAGTCTGGCAGCTAGCGGGAGACGTTACTTC
CDR3aa: CASSLAASGRRYF
d_gene: TRBD2
j_gene: TRBJ2-7
abundance: -
v_gene: TRBV28

CDR3nt: TGTGCCAGCAGGCCCCAGCGGGAGGCCCACAATGAGCAGTTCTTC
CDR3aa: CASRPQREAHNEQFF
d_gene: TRBD2
j_gene: TRBJ2-1
abundance: once
v_gene: TRBV2

CDR3nt: TGTGCCAGCAGCCAACGGGGGTCCTACAATGAGCAGTTCTTC
CDR3aa: CASSQRGSYNEQFF
d_gene: -
j_gene: TRBJ2-1
abundance: -
v_gene: TRBV14

CDR3nt: TGTGCCAGCAGTTTCGGACTAGCGGGAGGTGGAGAGACCCAGTACTTC
CDR3aa: CASSFGLAGGGETQYF
d_gene: TRBD2
j_gene: TRBJ2-5
abundance: -
v_gene: TRBV27

CDR3nt: TGTGCCAGCAGCTCTAGCGCTAGCGGGCGGGTGGCAGATACGCAGTATTTT
CDR3aa: CASSSSASGRVADTQYF
d_gene: TRBD2
j_gene: TRBJ2-3
abundance: -
v_gene: TRBV7-8

CDR3nt: TGTGCCAGCTCACACGAGAAGGGGTGGGAGTCCTACGAGCAGTACTTC
CDR3aa: CASSHEKGWESYEQYF
d_gene: -
j_gene: TRBJ2-7
abundance: once
v_gene: TRBV18

CDR3nt: TGTGCCAGCAGTGAAGAGGCGGATACAAACTATGGCTACACCTTC
CDR3aa: CASSEEADTNYGYTF
d_gene: -
j_gene: TRBJ1-2
abundance: -
v_gene: TRBV6-1

CDR3nt: TGTGCCAGCAGTCTTCGGGGCACCGGGGAGCTGTTTTTT
CDR3aa: CASSLRGTGELFF
d_gene: -
j_gene: TRBJ2-2
abundance: -
v_gene: TRBV28

CDR3nt: TGTGCCAGCAGTCTACGGGGGGGTTGGTATGGCTACACCTTC
CDR3aa: CASSLRGGWYGYTF
d_gene: -
j_gene: TRBJ1-2
abundance: -
v_gene: TRBV27

CDR3nt: TGTGCCAGCAGCGGGGACAGATATTACAATGAGCAGTTCTTC
CDR3aa: CASSGDRYYNEQFF
d_gene: TRBD1
j_gene: TRBJ2-1
abundance: -
v_gene: TRBV9

CDR3nt: TGTGCCAGCAGCTTATATCTGCCACCCTACGAGCAGTACTTC
CDR3aa: CASSLYLPPYEQYF
d_gene: -
j_gene: TRBJ2-7
abundance: -
v_gene: TRBV11-2

CDR3nt: TGCAGCGTAACAGGGGGCAATGTAAGAGATACGCAGTATTTT
CDR3aa: CSVTGGNVRDTQYF
d_gene: TRBD1
j_gene: TRBJ2-3
abundance: -
v_gene: TRBV29-1

CDR3nt: TGCGCCAGCAGCGACGGACTAGCGGGCCCATCTGACAATGAGCAGTTCTTC
CDR3aa: CASSDGLAGPSDNEQFF
d_gene: TRBD2
j_gene: TRBJ2-1
abundance: -
v_gene: TRBV5-1

CDR3nt: TGTGCCAGCCAGTCGCTGAACACCGGGGAGCTGTTTTTT
CDR3aa: CASQSLNTGELFF
d_gene: -
j_gene: TRBJ2-2
abundance: -
v_gene: TRBV7-9

CDR3nt: TGTGCCAGCAGTACACCCGATTACCTGGGGGGGGGCAACCTTGACGAGCATTTT
CDR3aa: CASSTPDYLGGGNLDEHF
d_gene: -
j_gene: TRBJ1-5
abundance: -
v_gene: TRBV28

CDR3nt: TGTGCCAGCGGCCTGGGGGAGCCAAGATTCACAGATACGCAGTATTTT
CDR3aa: CASGLGEPRFTDTQYF
d_gene: -
j_gene: TRBJ2-3
abundance: -
v_gene: TRBV5-4

CDR3nt: TGTGCCAGCAGTTTGGGTTTACATCAGCCGCTGTTTTTT
CDR3aa: CASSLGLHQPLFF
d_gene: -
j_gene: TRBJ1-4
abundance: -
v_gene: TRBV27

CDR3nt: TGCAGCGTCGCCGTGCCACAGGGTGAGATTGGCTACACCTTC
CDR3aa: CSVAVPQGEIGYTF
d_gene: -
j_gene: TRBJ1-2
abundance: -
v_gene: TRBV29-1

CDR3nt: TGTGCCAGCACGTGGAGGGCCTCCACAGATACGCAGTATTTT
CDR3aa: CASTWRASTDTQYF
d_gene: -
j_gene: TRBJ2-3
abundance: -
v_gene: TRBV27

CDR3nt: TGTGCCAGCCGTACTACCTATGAGCAGTTCTTC
CDR3aa: CASRTTYEQFF
d_gene: -
j_gene: TRBJ2-1
abundance: -
v_gene: TRBV6-1

CDR3nt: TGTGCCAGCAGCGTATTAGGGACACAAGAGACCCAGTACTTC
CDR3aa: CASSVLGTQETQYF
d_gene: -
j_gene: TRBJ2-5
abundance: -
v_gene: TRBV9

CDR3nt: TGTGCCAGCAGCTCATTAATCCGGGCCCCAGGCGATCAGCCCCAGCATTTT
CDR3aa: CASSSLIRAPGDQPQHF
d_gene: -
j_gene: TRBJ1-5
abundance: -
v_gene: TRBV5-8

CDR3nt: TGTGCCAGCAGCTTAGCGGGGGTCACTGAAGCTTTCTTT
CDR3aa: CASSLAGVTEAFF
d_gene: -
j_gene: TRBJ1-1
abundance: -
v_gene: TRBV7-9

CDR3nt: TGTGCCAGCAGTGAGAGCAGACAGGGCGCAGATACGCAGTATTTT
CDR3aa: CASSESRQGADTQYF
d_gene: TRBD1
j_gene: TRBJ2-3
abundance: -
v_gene: TRBV2

CDR3nt: TGTGCCAGCAGCCGGTTGAACACTGAAGCTTTCTTT
CDR3aa: CASSRLNTEAFF
d_gene: -
j_gene: TRBJ1-1
abundance: -
v_gene: TRBV7-9

CDR3nt: TGTGCCAGCAGCGTGGGTCGGGACAACGAGCAGTACTTC
CDR3aa: CASSVGRDNEQYF
d_gene: -
j_gene: TRBJ2-7
abundance: -
v_gene: TRBV9

CDR3nt: TGTGCCAGCATGAGGGGAGGGGTCTATGGCTACACCTTC
CDR3aa: CASMRGGVYGYTF
d_gene: -
j_gene: TRBJ1-2
abundance: -
v_gene: TRBV9

CDR3nt: TGTGCCAGCAGTGAAGCGCGGGCTTGGGGGACTCTGAGCAATCAGCCCCAGCATTTT
CDR3aa: CASSEARAWGTLSNQPQHF
d_gene: -
j_gene: TRBJ1-5
abundance: -
v_gene: TRBV2